What follows are 32 T cell receptor beta chains derived from one specimen sequenced in a study of technical replicates of blood from a handful of donors. Using immunoSEQ multiplex PCR, the repertoire was profiled, and TCRdb retains in-frame clones only, with some absent. The sample has fewer than 90,000 clones, 93% seen once; the top ten hold roughly 0.23%. Source material: T cells isolated from PBMCs. Every receptor here comes from a human donor in good health.

The chain uses TRBV6-5 and TRBJ2-7; 9 positions match TRBD2. J lost 0 bases, V lost 4 bases, and 7 bases had no gene match. The CDR3 is 16 amino acids. From germline, CDR1 is MNHEY and CDR2 SVGAGI. The CDR3 loop is CASSLILAGSSYEQYF. In DNA form, the CDR3 reads TGTGCCAGCAGTTTAATCCTAGCGGGGAGCTCCTACGAGCAGTACTTC.

The chain joins TRBV27 to TRBJ2-1, with TRBD2 as a possible D gene (6 bases). This CDR3 is built from 19 residues. Trimming pared 1 base from V and 7 bases from J, leaving 26 bases between. Germline V gene lookup returns CDR1 MNHEY and CDR2 SMNVEV (reference sequence). DNA of the CDR3: TGTGCCAGCAGTTTATTCTTTTCGTTGGACGGCCGGGAGACAAATGAGCAGTTCTTC. Encoded protein: CASSLFFSLDGRETNEQFF.

V is TRBV5-5 and J is TRBJ1-6, with TRBD1 as a possible D gene (6 bases). CDR1 is SGHKS and CDR2 is YYEKEE in the germline V gene (reference sequence). The V and J ends lost 4 bases and 8 bases respectively, with 16 bases between them. CDR3 length: 15 residues. Here the CDR3 DNA reads TGTGCCAGCAGCCACAGGGTTTGGACAGATTCACCCCTCCACTTT. Residues: CASSHRVWTDSPLHF.

The chain links TRBV6-5 to TRBJ2-7; 10 nucleotides agree with TRBD2. The V gene end was trimmed by 5 bases and the J gene end by 2 bases; junction bases not matched to a gene: 3. Germline V gene data show CDR1 as MNHEY and CDR2 as SVGAGI. The CDR3 consists of 14 residues. The DNA for the CDR3 is TGTGCCAGCAGTCGAGCGGGAGGGCCCTACGAGCAGTACTTC. Translation: CASSRAGGPYEQYF.

V and J are TRBV29-1 and TRBJ1-1, with a possible D match to TRBD1 (5 bases). The CDR3 is made up of 12 amino acids. The germline gives CDR1 SQVTM, CDR2 ANQGSEA. The V end lost 6 bases, the J end lost 6 bases, and 14 bases lay between the germline ends. CDR3 DNA: TGCAGCGTCCATCGGGGGGGGTCTGAAGCTTTCTTT. It codes for CSVHRGGSEAFF.

V usage is TRBV2 and J usage is TRBJ2-4; 13 bases are shared with TRBD2. The CDR3 sequence is 15 residues long. The V gene's germline CDR1 is SNHLY and CDR2 FYNNEI. Trimming cost V 6 bases and J 6 bases; bases outside gene matches: 5. CDR3: CASSGTSGVPNIQYF. CDR3 in DNA: TGTGCCAGCAGCGGGACTAGCGGGGTTCCAAACATTCAGTACTTC.

The chain has TRBV2 and TRBJ2-2; 10 nucleotides align to TRBD1. The CDR3 consists of 18 residues. Per the germline V gene, CDR1 is SNHLY and CDR2 is FYNNEI. V dropped 6 bases and J dropped 4; count of bases not matched to a gene: 14. CDR3 nucleotides: TGTGCCAGCAGACGGCCTAAGTCCGGGACAGGGGTCACCGGGGAGCTGTTTTTT. It is translated as CASRRPKSGTGVTGELFF.

This sequence joins TRBV2 and TRBJ1-5; TRBD1 is a possible D gene (5 bases). Per germline, CDR1 SNHLY and CDR2 FYNNEI. The CDR3 is 13 amino acids. Trimming shortened V by 3 bases and J by 6 bases, and 9 bases separated the two germline ends. The CDR3 spells CASSERGSQPQHF. The CDR3 bases are TGTGCCAGCAGTGAGCGGGGGAGTCAGCCCCAGCATTTT.

The V and J genes are TRBV12-5 and TRBJ1-5, with 7 bases that match TRBD1. This CDR3 is 14 amino acids long. The germline gives CDR1 LGHNT, CDR2 FRNRAP. The V segment lost 6 bases and the J segment 6 bases; nucleotides outside the gene matches: 8. The CDR3 is CASGLTGNSQPQHF. The CDR3 nucleotides are TGTGCTAGTGGCTTGACAGGGAATAGTCAGCCCCAGCATTTT.

The CDR3 region is CASIRTSAHTGELFF. The CDR3 DNA sequence: TGCGCCAGCATAAGGACTAGCGCGCATACCGGGGAGCTGTTTTTT. This chain links TRBV10-1 with TRBJ2-2; 9 positions agree with TRBD2. V gave up 7 bases and J gave up 5 bases; unmatched junction bases: 8. Germline assignment: CDR1 WNHNN and CDR2 SYGVQD (reference sequence). This CDR3 has 15 residues.

This rearrangement joins TRBV27 to TRBJ1-2, with no clear D. V dropped 6 bases and J dropped 1 base, with 18 bases sitting between them. The CDR3 length is 16 residues. Germline values: CDR1 MNHEY, CDR2 SMNVEV (reference sequence). CDR3 DNA sequence: TGTGCCAGCAGCCCTGGGTGGGCCCTCCTTAACTATGGCTACACCTTC. Translated: CASSPGWALLNYGYTF.

This rearrangement joins TRBV2 to TRBJ1-6; TRBD1 is a possible D gene (6 bases). The germline gives CDR1 SNHLY, CDR2 FYNNEI. V shed 8 bases and J shed 7 bases, with 12 bases lying between them. This CDR3 contains 13 residues. CDR3 DNA sequence: TGTGCCAGCCGGACAGAGAAGAATTCACCCCTCCACTTT. It is translated as CASRTEKNSPLHF.

The chain carries TRBV5-1 and TRBJ2-7; 8 bases map to TRBD2. The germline V gene has CDR1 SGHRS and CDR2 YFSETQ. This CDR3 has 13 amino acids. The trim removed 4 bases at V and 9 bases at J, leaving 9 bases unmatched. The CDR3 sequence: CASSPRVAGTQYF. The CDR3 DNA sequence: TGCGCCAGCAGCCCCCGGGTAGCGGGAACGCAGTACTTC.

The V call is TRBV13, the J call TRBJ2-3, with TRBD1 identical over 10 bases. V lost 6 bases and J lost 2; bases outside the gene matches: 11. CDR3 length equals 17 residues. Germline V gene sequence: CDR1 PRHDT, CDR2 FYEKMQ (reference sequence). DNA of the CDR3: TGTGCCAGCAGTTTAATGGGACAGGGGCATGCCACAGATACGCAGTATTTT. Its translation: CASSLMGQGHATDTQYF.

DNA for the CDR3: TGTGCCAGCAGCGTTGAGATACGGGAGATCACCTACGAGCAGTACTTC. It translates to CASSVEIREITYEQYF. The chain links TRBV2 to TRBJ2-7; D is possibly TRBD2 (6 bases). Germline CDR1 and CDR2: SNHLY and FYNNEI. The CDR3 has 16 amino acids. Trimming took off 6 bases at V and 2 bases at J, with 20 bases between the two ends.

The chain joins TRBV7-9 to TRBJ2-1, with TRBD2 as a possible D gene (5 bases). The CDR3 is 15 amino acids. Germline V CDR1 and CDR2: SEHNR, FQNEAQ (reference sequence). V was clipped by 2 bases and J by 8 bases, with 16 bases between them. The CDR3 spells CASSLRGRVLDEQFF. The DNA for the CDR3 is TGTGCCAGCAGCTTACGTGGGAGAGTACTAGATGAGCAGTTCTTC.

In nucleotides, the CDR3 is TGTGCCGCGAGGACAGGGGGAGTAGCAGCTGGAAACACCATATATTTT. This translates into CAARTGGVAAGNTIYF. The chain uses TRBV30 and TRBJ1-3; 10 nucleotides align to TRBD1. The germline CDR1 and CDR2 sequences are GTSNPN and SVGIG (reference sequence). The ends lost 8 bases at V and 2 bases at J; junction bases unmatched: 12. The CDR3 contains 16 residues. Drawing the rest from reference TRBV30 and TRBJ1-3, the complete variable domain is SQTIHQWPATLVQPVGSPLSLECTVEGTSNPNLYWYRQAAGRGLQLLFYSVGIGQISSEVPQNLSASRPQDRQFILSSKKLLLSDSGFYLCAARTGGVAAGNTIYFGEGSWLTVV.

The V and J genes are TRBV2 and TRBJ2-7, with a weak D call TRBD1 (6 bases). This CDR3 is 14 amino acids long. Germline V lookup: CDR1 SNHLY, CDR2 FYNNEI. Trimming shortened V by 5 bases and J by 4 bases, and 15 bases separated the two germline ends. CDR3 residues: CASSFTGTRYEQYF. For the CDR3, the DNA is TGTGCCAGCAGTTTCACCGGGACACGTTACGAGCAGTACTTC.

Here the CDR3 reads CASSISGNNEQFF. The CDR3 DNA reads as TGTGCCAGTAGTATATCCGGGAACAATGAGCAGTTCTTC. The chain joins TRBV19 to TRBJ2-1; D is possibly TRBD2 (5 bases). V lost 2 bases to trimming and J lost 5 bases, with 7 bases between them. Germline V gives CDR1 LNHDA, CDR2 SQIVND (reference sequence). There are 13 residues in the CDR3.

The J gene is TRBJ2-1, the V gene TRBV28; D might be TRBD2 (5 bases). Germline CDR1 and CDR2: MDHEN and SYDVKM. The CDR3 runs 12 residues. V was shortened by 4 bases and J by 7 bases, with 8 bases between the two germline ends. CDR3 DNA sequence: TGTGCCAGCAGTTCTAGCAGTAATGAGCAGTTCTTC. The encoded protein is CASSSSSNEQFF.

The chain has TRBV19 and TRBJ2-5; maybe TRBD2 (6 bases). The CDR3 consists of 15 residues. Germline V gives CDR1 LNHDA, CDR2 SQIVND (reference sequence). Trimming stripped 5 bases from V and 2 bases from J, with 15 bases between. The CDR3 sequence is CASSAGPTTQETQYF. CDR3 DNA: TGTGCCAGTAGTGCGGGACCGACTACGCAAGAGACCCAGTACTTC. Variable domain in full (rest from reference TRBV19 and TRBJ2-5): DGGITQSPKYLFRKEGQNVTLSCEQNLNHDAMYWYRQDPGQGLRLIYYSQIVNDFQKGDIAEGYSVSREKKESFPLTVTSAQKNPTAFYLCASSAGPTTQETQYFGPGTRLLVL.

The gene calls are TRBV12-5 and TRBJ2-5; D is perhaps TRBD2 (6 bases). V lost 4 bases, J lost 4 bases, and 16 bases lay in between. Germline assignment: CDR1 LGHNT and CDR2 FRNRAP. The CDR3 has 15 amino acids. CDR3 in amino acids: CASGSGVLTPETQYF. CDR3 DNA: TGTGCTAGTGGTTCGGGGGTACTAACGCCAGAGACCCAGTACTTC.

J is TRBJ2-1 and V is TRBV5-1; D perhaps matches TRBD2 (6 bases). Trimming cost V 4 bases and J 4 bases, with 15 bases left between them. Germline-derived CDR1 and CDR2 are SGHRS and YFSETQ. The CDR3 has 15 residues. CDR3 in DNA: TGCGCCAGCAGCCCTAGGGAAGCGGGTTACAATGAGCAGTTCTTC. Translation gives CASSPREAGYNEQFF. The whole variable domain, filled in from reference TRBV5-1 and TRBJ2-1, reads KAGVTQTPRYLIKTRGQQVTLSCSPISGHRSVSWYQQTPGQGLQFLFEYFSETQRNKGNFPGRFSGRQFSNSRSEMNVSTLELGDSALYLCASSPREAGYNEQFFGPGTRLTVL.

V and J are TRBV4-1 and TRBJ1-3, with 8 bases fitting TRBD1. The CDR3 is 15 residues long. Germline CDR1 and CDR2: MGHRA and YSYEKL. The junction had 2 bases not matched to a gene; V was cut back by 0 bases and J by 4 bases. The CDR3 nucleotides read TGCGCCAGCAGCCAAGACAGGGGGCCAGGAAACACCATATATTTT. Translation: CASSQDRGPGNTIYF.

The DNA for the CDR3 is TGCGCCAGCAGCCAAGAATCCTTCTACGAGCAGTACTTC. This gives the protein CASSQESFYEQYF. The rearrangement uses TRBV4-1 and TRBJ2-7, with D unclear. Germline loops: CDR1 MGHRA, CDR2 YSYEKL. The CDR3 totals 13 residues. Deletions cut 0 bases from V and 3 bases from J, with 6 bases between.

The V call is TRBV7-2, the J call TRBJ2-7; possibly TRBD2 for D (6 bases). The CDR3 sequence is 14 residues long. The V end was cut by 5 bases, the J end by 6 bases, with 17 bases between. Germline CDR1 reads SGHTA; CDR2 reads FQGNSA. CDR3 DNA sequence: TGTGCCAGCAGCCGCGGGGACGCTGGCCGCGAGCAGTACTTC. Encoded protein: CASSRGDAGREQYF.

The V gene is TRBV5-6, the J gene TRBJ2-7, with 8 bases lining up with TRBD2. Trimming cost V 4 bases and J 6 bases; bases outside gene matches: 9. CDR3 length: 14 residues. Germline V gives CDR1 SGHDT, CDR2 YYEEEE. CDR3 sequence: CASSIGTSSIEQYF. Here the CDR3 DNA reads TGTGCCAGCAGCATAGGGACTAGTTCGATCGAGCAGTACTTC.

The chain carries TRBV10-3 and TRBJ1-1; D is perhaps TRBD1 (5 bases). Germline values: CDR1 ENHRY, CDR2 SYGVKD. This CDR3 has 18 residues. The germline V and J ends were trimmed by 3 bases and 4 bases, with 24 bases remaining between them. CDR3 sequence reads: CAISDQTGSQRWGTEAFF. The DNA of the CDR3 is TGTGCCATCAGTGATCAAACAGGATCCCAGAGATGGGGCACTGAAGCTTTCTTT.

V gene TRBV5-6 combines with J gene TRBJ2-2; 10 bases are a match to TRBD2. Germline CDR1 reads SGHDT; CDR2 reads YYEEEE. This CDR3 is built from 18 residues. Losses at the gene ends were 2 bases for V and 2 bases for J; bases not matched to a gene: 9. CDR3 protein: CASSFEWASGGNTGELFF. The DNA for the CDR3 is TGTGCCAGCAGCTTCGAGTGGGCTAGCGGGGGAAACACCGGGGAGCTGTTTTTT.

The rearrangement uses TRBV11-2 and TRBJ1-1; D is unresolved. Germline loops: CDR1 SGHAT, CDR2 FQNNGV. The CDR3 has 16 amino acids. Trimming took 6 bases from V and 2 from J, leaving 19 bases between them. Here the CDR3 DNA reads TGTGCCAGCAGTTTCGGAGGGCGTGGGTCCAACACTGAAGCTTTCTTT. Translated, it gives CASSFGGRGSNTEAFF. The full variable domain, its missing parts supplied by reference TRBV11-2 and TRBJ1-1, is EAGVAQSPRYKIIEKRQSVAFWCNPISGHATLYWYQQILGQGPKLLIQFQNNGVVDDSQLPKDRFSAERLKGVDSTLKIQPAKLEDSAVYLCASSFGGRGSNTEAFFGQGTRLTVV.

The chain couples TRBV7-8 to TRBJ2-7; a weak D match, TRBD1 (6 bases). Trimming took 9 bases from V and 7 from J, leaving 22 bases between them. The length of the CDR3 is 14 residues. Germline V gene sequence: CDR1 SGHVS, CDR2 FQNEAQ. The CDR3 DNA is TGTGCCAGTACAATCGGGCAGGGGTTCGGGGAGCAGTACTTC. Translating it yields CASTIGQGFGEQYF.

The chain recombines TRBV5-4 with TRBJ2-7; TRBD2 matches at 8 bases. The CDR3 loop spans 13 amino acids. V dropped 4 bases and J dropped 4; count of bases not matched to a gene: 4. Germline assignment: CDR1 SGHNT and CDR2 YYREEE (reference sequence). CDR3 residues: CASSGSGKYEQYF. The DNA of the CDR3 is TGTGCCAGCAGCGGTAGCGGGAAGTACGAGCAGTACTTC.